The 8 T cell receptor beta chains in this list originate from one sample, sequenced in a study of technical replicates of blood from several donors. The data were produced by immunoSEQ multiplex PCR, yet TCRdb's version contains in-frame clones alone and is incomplete. The sample holds under 85,000 clones, 97% seen once. The sample taken for sequencing was T cells isolated from PBMCs. The receptors derive from a human donor in good health.

This chain links TRBV19 with TRBJ1-3, with D possibly being TRBD1 (5 bases). With 7 bases removed from V and 0 bases from J, the gap between germline ends came to 7 bases. Germline values: CDR1 LNHDA, CDR2 SQIVND (reference sequence). This CDR3 is 13 amino acids long. CDR3 sequence: CASMTVSGNTIYF. DNA for the CDR3: TGTGCCAGTATGACAGTCTCTGGAAACACCATATATTTT.

The chain uses TRBV11-2 and TRBJ2-3, with TRBD2 matching over 8 bases. The CDR3 runs to 16 residues. V shed 4 bases and J 1 base; nucleotides not matched to a gene: 7. Germline loops: CDR1 SGHAT, CDR2 FQNNGV. The CDR3 spells CASSYLGLARTDTQYF. CDR3 sequence (DNA): TGTGCCAGCAGCTACTTAGGACTAGCACGCACAGATACGCAGTATTTT.

J is TRBJ2-2 and V is TRBV28, with TRBD1 identical over 8 bases. Losses at the gene ends were 8 bases for V and 1 base for J; bases not matched to a gene: 12. The CDR3 spans 17 residues. CDR1 and CDR2 (germline): MDHEN, SYDVKM. CDR3 sequence (DNA): TGTGCCAGCTCCTCAATCCAAGGGACAGGGAACACCGGGGAGCTGTTTTTT. The encoded protein is CASSSIQGTGNTGELFF.

The V gene is TRBV30, the J gene TRBJ1-4; maybe TRBD1 (5 bases). The CDR3 runs 14 residues. V was clipped by 5 bases and J by 7 bases, with 17 bases between them. Germline values: CDR1 GTSNPN, CDR2 SVGIG (reference sequence). CDR3 sequence (DNA): TGTGCCTGGTCCATGAGGACATTTTCTGAAAAACTGTTTTTT. It codes for CAWSMRTFSEKLFF. Full variable domain (outside the CDR3, taken from reference TRBV30 and TRBJ1-4): SQTIHQWPATLVQPVGSPLSLECTVEGTSNPNLYWYRQAAGRGLQLLFYSVGIGQISSEVPQNLSASRPQDRQFILSSKKLLLSDSGFYLCAWSMRTFSEKLFFGSGTQLSVL.

The chain carries TRBV4-1 and TRBJ2-4; D gene ambiguous. V dropped 0 bases and J dropped 6 bases, with 6 bases sitting between them. Germline CDR1 MGHRA, CDR2 YSYEKL. The CDR3 runs 13 residues. DNA for the CDR3: TGCGCCAGCAGCCAAGATTGGGCAAACATTCAGTACTTC. Its translation: CASSQDWANIQYF.

This chain uses TRBV5-5 with TRBJ2-7; 7 bases agree with TRBD1. With V trimmed by 4 bases and J by 0 bases, 4 bases remained unmatched. Germline V gene data show CDR1 as SGHKS and CDR2 as YYEKEE (reference sequence). The CDR3 loop spans 14 amino acids. CDR3 coding DNA: TGTGCCAGCAGCCCTGACAGGGTCTCCTACGAGCAGTACTTC. Residues: CASSPDRVSYEQYF.

The V gene is TRBV6-1, the J gene TRBJ2-7, with 7 bases identical to TRBD2. CDR1 and CDR2 from the germline V gene are MNHNS and SASEGT. The CDR3 is 17 residues long. The J segment lost 2 bases and the V segment lost 2 bases, leaving 12 bases of the junction unmatched. The CDR3 region has the DNA TGTGCCAGCAGTGAATGGCTAGCGGAGAGGGCCGCCTACGAGCAGTACTTC. Protein product: CASSEWLAERAAYEQYF.

The gene calls are TRBV28 and TRBJ2-7; D perhaps matches TRBD1 (6 bases). The V end lost 1 base, the J end lost 3 bases, and 16 bases lay between the germline ends. Germline CDR1 is MDHEN and CDR2 is SYDVKM. The CDR3 is 16 amino acids. The CDR3 reads CASSLLLLDRRYEQYF. In DNA form, the CDR3 reads TGTGCCAGCAGTTTATTACTGCTCGACAGGCGCTACGAGCAGTACTTC.